This TCR beta chain was documented in a study of T cell changes during pregnancy in multiple sclerosis. Assay used: immunoSEQ multiplex PCR; TCRdb lists only in-frame clones, some missing. The table lists tens of thousands of clones, about 90% of them singletons. This CDR3 is 15 amino acids long. Trimming removed 1 base at V and 3 bases at J, with 13 bases between. The germline V gene encodes CDR1 LGHNA and CDR2 YSLEER. V gene TRBV4-3 combines with J gene TRBJ2-7; TRBD1 might be the D (5 bases). The TCR originated in a female donor with multiple sclerosis, enrolled in a pregnancy study. Material: CD4+ T cells from peripheral blood mononuclear cells, obtained after pregnancy. CDR3 sequence reads: CASSQVPGPDYEQYF. For the CDR3, the DNA is TGCGCCAGCAGCCAAGTACCAGGGCCGGACTACGAGCAGTACTTC.